This is a list of T cell receptor beta chains from one sample in a study of early T cells in non-severe SARS-CoV-2 infection. TCRdb ran MiXCR on the 5' RACE reads and lists one entry per CDR3 protein. The sample contains approximately 71,000 distinct CDR3 sequences, more than 10% of which appear only once. The specimen was whole blood. The receptors here all came from an adult who was a healthcare worker with PCR-confirmed SARS-CoV-2 infection or an uninfected control (not recorded which). Both conserved end residues are part of each CDR3. D genes are given only for firm matches. Some rows mark clone size as missing; the rest say once, few, many or name a class of expanded clone.

d_call j_call v_call clone_size cdr3_nt cdr3_aa
TRBD1 TRBJ2-7 TRBV28 . TGTGCCAGCAGTTCGACAGGGGTCGCCTACGAGCAGTACTTC CASSSTGVAYEQYF
TRBD1 TRBJ1-1 TRBV29-1 few TGCAGCGTGGCACAGGGGGCGGGCACTGAAGCTTTCTTT CSVAQGAGTEAFF
. TRBJ1-4 TRBV25-1 many TGTGCCAGCAGTGAGTCTTACGGGAATGAAAAACTGTTTTTT CASSESYGNEKLFF
. TRBJ2-1 TRBV5-6 few TGTGCCAGCAGCTTGGGAGACAGACATTACAATGAGCAGTTCTTC CASSLGDRHYNEQFF
. TRBJ1-2 TRBV7-2 many TGTGCCAGCAGCCCCGGCATGAGATATGGCTACACCTTC CASSPGMRYGYTF
TRBD1 TRBJ2-3 TRBV5-6 few TGTGCCAGCAGACTCACCGGGACAGGGATGGATACGCAGTATTTT CASRLTGTGMDTQYF
. TRBJ2-5 TRBV3-1 . TGTGCCAGCAGCCCCACGGCTCCGGAGACCCAGTACTTC CASSPTAPETQYF
TRBD1 TRBJ2-4 TRBV6-5 few TGTGCCAGCTTAGCGACAGGGATCGCCAAAAACATTCAGTACTTC CASLATGIAKNIQYF
. TRBJ2-5 TRBV30 . TGTGCCTGGAGTCTTCAGATACAAGAGACCCAGTACTTC CAWSLQIQETQYF
. TRBJ2-7 TRBV9 few TGTGCCAGCAGTCCCCGTTGGGGAGCGACCTACGAGCAGTACTTC CASSPRWGATYEQYF
TRBD1 TRBJ1-4 TRBV7-9 few TGTGCCAGCAGCCCCCGGACAGGGCGAGACGAAAAACTGTTTTTT CASSPRTGRDEKLFF
TRBD1 TRBJ2-7 TRBV10-3 few TGTGCCGCCCACGGGACAGGCGACTACGAGCAGTACTTC CAAHGTGDYEQYF
. TRBJ1-1 TRBV4-2 . TGTGCCAGCAGCCAAATGGGACAGAACACTGAAGCTTTCTTT CASSQMGQNTEAFF
. TRBJ2-6 TRBV18 many TGTGCCAGCTCAGCGACAGTTTTATCCGGGGCCAACGTCCTGACTTTC CASSATVLSGANVLTF
. TRBJ2-2 TRBV11-3 few TGTGCCAGCAGCTCGGACAGTATGTACACCGGGGAGCTGTTTTTT CASSSDSMYTGELFF
. TRBJ2-5 TRBV11-2 . TGTGCCAGCAGCTCAGGACTGGGTCCGGGTACCCAGTACTTC CASSSGLGPGTQYF